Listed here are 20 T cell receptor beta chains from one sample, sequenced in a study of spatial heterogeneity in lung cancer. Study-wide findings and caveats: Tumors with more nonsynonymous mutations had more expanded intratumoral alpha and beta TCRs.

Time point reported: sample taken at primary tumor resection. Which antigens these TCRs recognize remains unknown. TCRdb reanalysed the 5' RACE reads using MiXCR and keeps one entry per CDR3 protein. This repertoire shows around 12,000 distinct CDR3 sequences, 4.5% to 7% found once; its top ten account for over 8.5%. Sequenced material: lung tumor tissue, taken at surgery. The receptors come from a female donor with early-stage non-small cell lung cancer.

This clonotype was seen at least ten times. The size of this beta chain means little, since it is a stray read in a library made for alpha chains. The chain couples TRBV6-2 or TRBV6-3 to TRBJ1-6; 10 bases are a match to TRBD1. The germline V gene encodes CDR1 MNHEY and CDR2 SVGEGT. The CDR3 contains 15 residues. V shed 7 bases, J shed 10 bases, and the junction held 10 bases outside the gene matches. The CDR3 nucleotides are TGTGCCAGCACACCCAGGACAGGGGGAGGATCACCCCTCCACTTT. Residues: CASTPRTGGGSPLHF.

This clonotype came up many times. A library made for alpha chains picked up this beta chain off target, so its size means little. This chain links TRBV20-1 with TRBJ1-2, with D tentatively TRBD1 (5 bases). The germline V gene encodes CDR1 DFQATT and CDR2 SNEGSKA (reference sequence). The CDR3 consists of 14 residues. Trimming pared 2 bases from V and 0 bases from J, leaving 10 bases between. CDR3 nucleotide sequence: TGCAGTGCTAGACAAGGGACGTCTAACTATGGCTACACCTTC. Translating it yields CSARQGTSNYGYTF.

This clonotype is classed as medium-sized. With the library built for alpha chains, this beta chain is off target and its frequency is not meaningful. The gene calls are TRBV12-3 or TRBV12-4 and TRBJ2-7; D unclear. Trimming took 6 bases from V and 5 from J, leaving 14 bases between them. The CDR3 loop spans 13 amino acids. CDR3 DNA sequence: TGTGCCAGCAGGATATCAGGCAGCCACGAGCAGTACTTC. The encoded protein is CASRISGSHEQYF.

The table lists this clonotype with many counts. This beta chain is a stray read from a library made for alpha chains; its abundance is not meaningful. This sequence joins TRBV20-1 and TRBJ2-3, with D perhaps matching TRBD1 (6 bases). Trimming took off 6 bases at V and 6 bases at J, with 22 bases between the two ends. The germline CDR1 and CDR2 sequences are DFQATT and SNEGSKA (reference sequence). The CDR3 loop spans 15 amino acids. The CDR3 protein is CSAILGTLHRDTQYF. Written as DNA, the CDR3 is TGCAGTGCCATCCTCGGGACACTACATCGGGATACGCAGTATTTT.

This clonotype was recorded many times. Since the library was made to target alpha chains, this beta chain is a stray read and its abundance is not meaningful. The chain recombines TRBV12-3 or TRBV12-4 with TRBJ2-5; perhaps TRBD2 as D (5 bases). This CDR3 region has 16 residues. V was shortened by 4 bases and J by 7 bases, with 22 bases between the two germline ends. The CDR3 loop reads CASSSRLLTSLGTQYF. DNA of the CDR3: TGTGCCAGCAGTTCCCGACTCCTAACTAGTCTTGGGACCCAGTACTTC.

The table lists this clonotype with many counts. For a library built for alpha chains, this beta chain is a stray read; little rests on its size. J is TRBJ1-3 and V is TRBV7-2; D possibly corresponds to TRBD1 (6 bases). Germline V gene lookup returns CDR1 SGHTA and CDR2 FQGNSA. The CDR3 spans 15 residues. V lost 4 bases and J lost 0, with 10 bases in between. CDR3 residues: CASSSRTASGNTIYF. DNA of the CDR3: TGTGCCAGCAGCTCCAGGACAGCCTCTGGAAACACCATATATTTT. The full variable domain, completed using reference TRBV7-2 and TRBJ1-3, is GAGVSQSPSNKVTEKGKDVELRCDPISGHTALYWYRQSLGQGLEFLIYFQGNSAPDKSGLPSDRFSAERTGGSVSTLTIQRTQQEDSAVYLCASSSRTASGNTIYFGEGSWLTVV.

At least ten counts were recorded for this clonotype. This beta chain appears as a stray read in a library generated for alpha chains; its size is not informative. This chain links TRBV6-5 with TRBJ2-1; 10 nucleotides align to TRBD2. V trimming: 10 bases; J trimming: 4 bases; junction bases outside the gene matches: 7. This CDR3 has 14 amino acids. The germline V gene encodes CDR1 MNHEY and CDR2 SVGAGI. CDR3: CATSQRGGYNEQFF. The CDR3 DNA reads TGTGCCACCTCTCAGCGGGGGGGGTACAATGAGCAGTTCTTC.

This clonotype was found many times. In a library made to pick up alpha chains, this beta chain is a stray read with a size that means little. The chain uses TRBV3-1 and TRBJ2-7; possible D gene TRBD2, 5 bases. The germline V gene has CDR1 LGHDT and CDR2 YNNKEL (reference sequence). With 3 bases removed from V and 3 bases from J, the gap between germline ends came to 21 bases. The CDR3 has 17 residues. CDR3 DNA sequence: TGTGCCAGCAGCCATGACCCCTCCCGGGGTGTCCTCTACGAGCAGTACTTC. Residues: CASSHDPSRGVLYEQYF.

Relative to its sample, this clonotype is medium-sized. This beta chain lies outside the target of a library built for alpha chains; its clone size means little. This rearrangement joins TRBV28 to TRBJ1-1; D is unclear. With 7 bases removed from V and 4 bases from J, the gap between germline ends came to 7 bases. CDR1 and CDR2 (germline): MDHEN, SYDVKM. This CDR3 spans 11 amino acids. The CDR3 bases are TGTGCCAGCACCCACGTCACTGAAGCTTTCTTT. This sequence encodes CASTHVTEAFF.

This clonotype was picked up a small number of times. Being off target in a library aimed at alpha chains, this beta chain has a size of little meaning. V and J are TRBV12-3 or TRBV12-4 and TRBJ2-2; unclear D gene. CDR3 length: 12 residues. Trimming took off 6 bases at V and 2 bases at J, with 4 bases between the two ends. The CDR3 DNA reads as TGTGCCAGCAGGTCAAACACCGGGGAGCTGTTTTTT. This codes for CASRSNTGELFF.

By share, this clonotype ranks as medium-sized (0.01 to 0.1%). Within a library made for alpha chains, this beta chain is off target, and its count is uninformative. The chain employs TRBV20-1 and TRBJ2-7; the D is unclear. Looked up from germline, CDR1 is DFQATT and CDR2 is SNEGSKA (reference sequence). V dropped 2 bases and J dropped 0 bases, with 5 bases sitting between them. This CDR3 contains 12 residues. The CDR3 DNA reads TGCAGTGCTAGATTGAGCTCCTACGAGCAGTACTTC. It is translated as CSARLSSYEQYF.

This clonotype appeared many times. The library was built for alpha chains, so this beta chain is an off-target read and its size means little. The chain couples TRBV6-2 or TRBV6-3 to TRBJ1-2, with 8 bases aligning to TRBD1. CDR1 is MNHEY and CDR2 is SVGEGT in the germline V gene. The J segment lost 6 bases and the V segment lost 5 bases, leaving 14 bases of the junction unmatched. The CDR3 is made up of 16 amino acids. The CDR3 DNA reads TGTGCCAGCAGTGCTTCCGGGACAGGCGCGGGAAATGGCTACACCTTC. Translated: CASSASGTGAGNGYTF.

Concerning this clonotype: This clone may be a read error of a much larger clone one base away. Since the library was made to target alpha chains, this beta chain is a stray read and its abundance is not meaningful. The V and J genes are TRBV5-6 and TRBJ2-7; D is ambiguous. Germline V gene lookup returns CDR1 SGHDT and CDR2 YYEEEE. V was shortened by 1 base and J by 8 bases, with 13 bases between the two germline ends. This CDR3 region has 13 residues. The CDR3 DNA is TGTGCCAGCAGCTTGCGGACCACTATGAAGCAGTACTTC. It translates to CASSLRTTMKQYF.

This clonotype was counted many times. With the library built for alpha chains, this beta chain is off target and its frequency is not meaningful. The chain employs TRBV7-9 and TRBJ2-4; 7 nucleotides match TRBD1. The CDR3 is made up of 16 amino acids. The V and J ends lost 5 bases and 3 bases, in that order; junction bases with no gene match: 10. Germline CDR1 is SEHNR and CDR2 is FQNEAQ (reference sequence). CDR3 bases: TGTGCCAGCAGCCCGTTTTGGAGACAGGGCAAAAACATTCAGTACTTC. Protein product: CASSPFWRQGKNIQYF.

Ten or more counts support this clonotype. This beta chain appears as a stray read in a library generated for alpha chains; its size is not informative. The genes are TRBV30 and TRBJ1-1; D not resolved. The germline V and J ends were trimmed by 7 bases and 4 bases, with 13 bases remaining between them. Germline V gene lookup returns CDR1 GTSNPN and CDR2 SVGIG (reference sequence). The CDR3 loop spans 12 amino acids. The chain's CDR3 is CALVPRTTEAFF. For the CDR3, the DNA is TGTGCCTTGGTCCCTCGCACCACTGAAGCTTTCTTT.

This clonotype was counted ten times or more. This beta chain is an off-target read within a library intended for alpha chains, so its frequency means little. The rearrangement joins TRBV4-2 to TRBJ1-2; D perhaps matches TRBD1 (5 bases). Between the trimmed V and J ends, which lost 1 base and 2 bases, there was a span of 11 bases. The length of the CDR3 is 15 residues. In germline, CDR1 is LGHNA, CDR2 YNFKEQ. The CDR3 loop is CASSQGPRENYGYTF. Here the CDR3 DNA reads TGTGCCAGCAGCCAAGGCCCCAGGGAGAACTATGGCTACACCTTC.

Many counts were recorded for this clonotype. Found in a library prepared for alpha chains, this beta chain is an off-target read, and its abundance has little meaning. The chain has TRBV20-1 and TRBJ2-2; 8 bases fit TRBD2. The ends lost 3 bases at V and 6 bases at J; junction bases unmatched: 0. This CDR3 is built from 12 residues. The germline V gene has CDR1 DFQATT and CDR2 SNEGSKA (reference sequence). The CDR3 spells CSASGGAGELFF. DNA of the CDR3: TGCAGTGCTAGCGGGGGGGCCGGGGAGCTGTTTTTT.

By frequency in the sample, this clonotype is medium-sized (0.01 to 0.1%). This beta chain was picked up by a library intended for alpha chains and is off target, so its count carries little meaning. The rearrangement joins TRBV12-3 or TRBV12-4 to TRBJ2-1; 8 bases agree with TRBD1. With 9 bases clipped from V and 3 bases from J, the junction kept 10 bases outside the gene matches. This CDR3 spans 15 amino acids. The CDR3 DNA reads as TGTGCCAGAAGGACAGGGCCTCTCCACTACAATGAGCAGTTCTTC. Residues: CARRTGPLHYNEQFF.

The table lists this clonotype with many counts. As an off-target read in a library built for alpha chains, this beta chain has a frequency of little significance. In DNA, the CDR3 is TGTGCCAGCAGCAAGACAGGGGTCGGGCAATACTACGAGCAGTACTTC. Its protein product is CASSKTGVGQYYEQYF. The V call is TRBV7-9, the J call TRBJ2-7; 8 bases line up with TRBD1. V shed 5 bases and J 3 bases; nucleotides not matched to a gene: 12. Germline CDR1 SEHNR, CDR2 FQNEAQ (reference sequence). CDR3 length: 16 amino acids.

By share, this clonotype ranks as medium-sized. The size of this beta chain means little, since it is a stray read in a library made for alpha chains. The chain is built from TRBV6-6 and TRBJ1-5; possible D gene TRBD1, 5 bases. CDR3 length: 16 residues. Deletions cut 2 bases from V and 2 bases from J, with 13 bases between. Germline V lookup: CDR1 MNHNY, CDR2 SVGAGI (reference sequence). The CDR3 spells CASSYVPTRGNQPQHF. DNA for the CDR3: TGTGCCAGCAGTTACGTACCAACCAGGGGCAATCAGCCCCAGCATTTT.